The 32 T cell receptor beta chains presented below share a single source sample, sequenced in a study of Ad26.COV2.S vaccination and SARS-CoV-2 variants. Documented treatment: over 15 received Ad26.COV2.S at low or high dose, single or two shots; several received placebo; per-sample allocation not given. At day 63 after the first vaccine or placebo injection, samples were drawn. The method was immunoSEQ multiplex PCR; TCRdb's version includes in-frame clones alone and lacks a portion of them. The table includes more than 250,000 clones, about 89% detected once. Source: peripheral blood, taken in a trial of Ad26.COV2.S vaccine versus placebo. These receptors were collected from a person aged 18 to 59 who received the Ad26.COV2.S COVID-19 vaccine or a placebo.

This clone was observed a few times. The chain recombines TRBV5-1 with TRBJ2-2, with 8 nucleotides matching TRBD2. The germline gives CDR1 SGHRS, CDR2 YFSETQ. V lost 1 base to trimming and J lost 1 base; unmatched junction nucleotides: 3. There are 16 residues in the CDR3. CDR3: CASSLKAGGNTGELFF. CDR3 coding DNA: TGCGCCAGCAGCTTGAAGGCGGGAGGGAACACCGGGGAGCTGTTTTTT.

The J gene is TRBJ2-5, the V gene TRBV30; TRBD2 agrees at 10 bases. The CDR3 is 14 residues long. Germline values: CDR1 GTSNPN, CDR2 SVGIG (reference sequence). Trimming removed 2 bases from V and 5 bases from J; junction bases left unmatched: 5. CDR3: CAWSQAGGRETQYF. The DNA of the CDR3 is TGTGCCTGGAGTCAAGCGGGAGGGCGTGAGACCCAGTACTTC.

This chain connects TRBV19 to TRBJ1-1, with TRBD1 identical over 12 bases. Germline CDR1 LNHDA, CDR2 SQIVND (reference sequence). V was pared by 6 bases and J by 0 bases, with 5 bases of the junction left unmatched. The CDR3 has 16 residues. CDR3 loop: CASSYGTGGMNTEAFF. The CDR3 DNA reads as TGTGCCAGTAGCTACGGGACAGGGGGCATGAACACTGAAGCTTTCTTT.

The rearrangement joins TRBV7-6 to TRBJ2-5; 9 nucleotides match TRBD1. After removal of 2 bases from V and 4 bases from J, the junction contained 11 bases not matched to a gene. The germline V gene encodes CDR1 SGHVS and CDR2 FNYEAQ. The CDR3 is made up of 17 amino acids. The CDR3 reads CASSLSYSQGARETQYF. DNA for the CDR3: TGTGCCAGCAGCTTATCTTATTCACAGGGGGCGCGAGAGACCCAGTACTTC. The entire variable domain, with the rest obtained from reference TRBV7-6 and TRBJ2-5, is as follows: GAGVSQSPRYKVTKRGQDVALRCDPISGHVSLYWYRQALGQGPEFLTYFNYEAQQDKSGLPNDRFSAERPEGSISTLTIQRTEQRDSAMYRCASSLSYSQGARETQYFGPGTRLLVL.

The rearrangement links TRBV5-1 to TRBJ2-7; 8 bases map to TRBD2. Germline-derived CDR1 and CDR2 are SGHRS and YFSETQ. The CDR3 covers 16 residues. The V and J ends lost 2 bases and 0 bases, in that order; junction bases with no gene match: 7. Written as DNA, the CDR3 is TGCGCCAGCAGCTTACTTAGCGGGGCGAGCTCCTACGAGCAGTACTTC. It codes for CASSLLSGASSYEQYF.

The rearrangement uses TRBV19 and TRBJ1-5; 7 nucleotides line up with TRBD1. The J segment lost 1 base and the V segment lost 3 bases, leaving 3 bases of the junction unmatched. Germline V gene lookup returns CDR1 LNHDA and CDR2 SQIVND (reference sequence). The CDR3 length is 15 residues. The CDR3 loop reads CASSIRQGSNQPQHF. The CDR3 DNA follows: TGTGCCAGTAGTATTCGACAGGGAAGCAATCAGCCCCAGCATTTT.

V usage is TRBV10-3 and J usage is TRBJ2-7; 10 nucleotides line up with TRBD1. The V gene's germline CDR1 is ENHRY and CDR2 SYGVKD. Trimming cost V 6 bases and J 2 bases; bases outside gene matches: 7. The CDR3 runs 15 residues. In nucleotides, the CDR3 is TGTGCCATCAGCCGGGGGACAGGGGACCCCTACGAGCAGTACTTC. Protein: CAISRGTGDPYEQYF.

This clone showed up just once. The CDR3 is CASSRATYNEQFF. The CDR3 DNA follows: TGTGCCAGCAGCCGCGCCACCTACAATGAGCAGTTCTTC. This chain connects TRBV6-6 to TRBJ2-1, with D unclear. From germline, CDR1 is MNHNY and CDR2 SVGAGI (reference sequence). V lost 6 bases and J lost 2, with 8 bases in between. CDR3 length: 13 amino acids.

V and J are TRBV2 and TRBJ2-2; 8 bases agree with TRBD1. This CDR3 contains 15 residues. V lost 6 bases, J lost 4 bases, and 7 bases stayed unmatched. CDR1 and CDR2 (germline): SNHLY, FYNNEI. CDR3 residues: CASSATGVGTGELFF. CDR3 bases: TGTGCCAGCAGCGCGACAGGGGTGGGCACCGGGGAGCTGTTTTTT.

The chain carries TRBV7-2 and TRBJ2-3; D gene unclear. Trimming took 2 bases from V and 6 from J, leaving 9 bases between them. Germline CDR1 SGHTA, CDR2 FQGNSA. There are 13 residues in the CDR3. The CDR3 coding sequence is TGTGCCAGCAGCTTAAAATTTGGGGATACGCAGTATTTT. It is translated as CASSLKFGDTQYF.

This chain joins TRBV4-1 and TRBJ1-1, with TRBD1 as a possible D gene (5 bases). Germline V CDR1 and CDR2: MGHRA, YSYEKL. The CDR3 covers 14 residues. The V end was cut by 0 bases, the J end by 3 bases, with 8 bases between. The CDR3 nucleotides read TGCGCCAGCAGCCAAGACCTGGGGCACACTGAAGCTTTCTTT. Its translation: CASSQDLGHTEAFF.

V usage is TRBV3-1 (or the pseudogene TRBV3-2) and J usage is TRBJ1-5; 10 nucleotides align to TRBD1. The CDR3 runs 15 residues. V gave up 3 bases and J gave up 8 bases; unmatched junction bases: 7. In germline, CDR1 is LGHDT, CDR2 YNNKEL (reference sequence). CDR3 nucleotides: TGTGCCAGCAGCCAGACAGGGGGCGGTTGGGAGCCCCAGCATTTT. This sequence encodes CASSQTGGGWEPQHF.

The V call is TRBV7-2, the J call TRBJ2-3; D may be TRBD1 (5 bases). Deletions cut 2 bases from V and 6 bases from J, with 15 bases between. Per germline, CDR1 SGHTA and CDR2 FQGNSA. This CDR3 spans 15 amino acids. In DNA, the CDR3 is TGTGCCAGCAGCTTAATTCCCGACAGTAGGGATACGCAGTATTTT. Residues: CASSLIPDSRDTQYF. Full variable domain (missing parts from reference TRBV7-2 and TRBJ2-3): GAGVSQSPSNKVTEKGKDVELRCDPISGHTALYWYRQSLGQGLEFLIYFQGNSAPDKSGLPSDRFSAERTGGSVSTLTIQRTQQEDSAVYLCASSLIPDSRDTQYFGPGTRLTVL.

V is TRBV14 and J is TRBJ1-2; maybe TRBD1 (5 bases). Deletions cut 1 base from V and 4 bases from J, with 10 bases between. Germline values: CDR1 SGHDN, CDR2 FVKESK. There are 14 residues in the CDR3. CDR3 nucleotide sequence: TGTGCCAGCAGCCAAGTATCTGGGGCCTATGGCTACACCTTC. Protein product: CASSQVSGAYGYTF.

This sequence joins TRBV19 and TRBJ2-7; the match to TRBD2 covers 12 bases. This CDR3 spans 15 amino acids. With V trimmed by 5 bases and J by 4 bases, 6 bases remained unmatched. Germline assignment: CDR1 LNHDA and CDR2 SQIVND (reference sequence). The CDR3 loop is CASSVRLAGVYEQYF. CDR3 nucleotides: TGTGCCAGTAGTGTCCGACTAGCGGGAGTATACGAGCAGTACTTC.

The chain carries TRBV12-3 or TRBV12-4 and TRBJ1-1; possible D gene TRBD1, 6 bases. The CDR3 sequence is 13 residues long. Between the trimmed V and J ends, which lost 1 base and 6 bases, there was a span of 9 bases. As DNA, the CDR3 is TGTGCCAGCAGTTTAGTTAGGGGGTCTGAAGCTTTCTTT. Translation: CASSLVRGSEAFF.

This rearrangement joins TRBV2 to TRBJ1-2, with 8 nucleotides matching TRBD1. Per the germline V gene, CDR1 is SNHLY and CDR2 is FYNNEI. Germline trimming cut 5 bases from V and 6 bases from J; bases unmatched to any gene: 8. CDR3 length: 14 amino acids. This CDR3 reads CASSRGQGWDGYTF. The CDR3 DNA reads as TGTGCCAGCAGTCGAGGACAGGGCTGGGATGGCTACACCTTC.

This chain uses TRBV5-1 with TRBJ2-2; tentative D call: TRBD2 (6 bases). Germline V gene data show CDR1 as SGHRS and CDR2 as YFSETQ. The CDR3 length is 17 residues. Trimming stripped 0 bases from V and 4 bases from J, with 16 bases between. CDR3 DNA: TGCGCCAGCAGCTTGGAACGAGAGCGGGTACGCACCGGGGAGCTGTTTTTT. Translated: CASSLERERVRTGELFF.

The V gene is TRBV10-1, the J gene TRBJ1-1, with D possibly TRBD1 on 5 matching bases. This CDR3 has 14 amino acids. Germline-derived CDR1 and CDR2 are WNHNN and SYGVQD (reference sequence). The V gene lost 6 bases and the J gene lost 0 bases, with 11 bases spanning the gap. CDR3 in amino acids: CASSQTDLNTEAFF. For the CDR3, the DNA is TGCGCCAGCAGCCAGACAGACTTGAACACTGAAGCTTTCTTT.

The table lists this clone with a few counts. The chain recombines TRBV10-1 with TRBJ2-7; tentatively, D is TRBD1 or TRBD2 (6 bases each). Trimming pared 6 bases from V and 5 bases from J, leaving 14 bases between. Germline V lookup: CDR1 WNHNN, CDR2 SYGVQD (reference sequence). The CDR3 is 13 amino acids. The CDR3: CASSPFGGHEQYF. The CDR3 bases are TGCGCCAGCAGCCCCTTCGGGGGCCACGAGCAGTACTTC.

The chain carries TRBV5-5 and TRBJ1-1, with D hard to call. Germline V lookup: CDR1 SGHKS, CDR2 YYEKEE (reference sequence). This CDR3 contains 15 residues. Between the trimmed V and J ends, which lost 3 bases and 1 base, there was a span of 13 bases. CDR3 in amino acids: CASSSWLQSNTEAFF. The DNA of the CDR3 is TGTGCCAGCAGCTCCTGGCTACAGTCGAACACTGAAGCTTTCTTT.

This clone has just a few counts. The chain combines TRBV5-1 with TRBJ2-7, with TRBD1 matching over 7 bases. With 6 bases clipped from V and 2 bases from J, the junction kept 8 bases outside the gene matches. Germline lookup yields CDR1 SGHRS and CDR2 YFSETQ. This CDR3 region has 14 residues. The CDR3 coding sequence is TGCGCCAGCAAACTGACAGGGCAGACCTACGAGCAGTACTTC. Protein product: CASKLTGQTYEQYF.

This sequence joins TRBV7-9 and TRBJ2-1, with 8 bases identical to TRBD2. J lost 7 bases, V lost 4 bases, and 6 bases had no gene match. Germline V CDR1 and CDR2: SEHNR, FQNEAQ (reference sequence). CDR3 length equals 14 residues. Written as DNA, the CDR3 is TGTGCCAGCAGCTCGGGACTAGTTACAAATGAGCAGTTCTTC. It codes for CASSSGLVTNEQFF.

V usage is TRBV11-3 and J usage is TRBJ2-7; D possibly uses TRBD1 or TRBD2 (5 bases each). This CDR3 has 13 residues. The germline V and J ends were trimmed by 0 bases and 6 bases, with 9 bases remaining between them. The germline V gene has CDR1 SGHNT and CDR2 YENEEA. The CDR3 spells CASSLDPRGEQYF. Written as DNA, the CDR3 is TGTGCCAGCAGCTTAGATCCGAGGGGCGAGCAGTACTTC.

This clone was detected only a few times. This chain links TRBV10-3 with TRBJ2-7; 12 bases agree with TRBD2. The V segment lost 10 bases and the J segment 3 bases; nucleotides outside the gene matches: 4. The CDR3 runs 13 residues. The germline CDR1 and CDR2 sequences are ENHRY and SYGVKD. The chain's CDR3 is CATTSGGLYEQYF. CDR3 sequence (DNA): TGTGCCACTACTAGCGGGGGGCTCTACGAGCAGTACTTC.

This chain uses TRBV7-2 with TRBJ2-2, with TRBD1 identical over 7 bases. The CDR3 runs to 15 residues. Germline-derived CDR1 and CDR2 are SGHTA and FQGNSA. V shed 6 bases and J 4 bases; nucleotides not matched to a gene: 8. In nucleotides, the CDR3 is TGTGCCAGCAGAAGGGGGCAGGGACGCACCGGGGAGCTGTTTTTT. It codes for CASRRGQGRTGELFF. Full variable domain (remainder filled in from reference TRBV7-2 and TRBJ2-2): GAGVSQSPSNKVTEKGKDVELRCDPISGHTALYWYRQSLGQGLEFLIYFQGNSAPDKSGLPSDRFSAERTGGSVSTLTIQRTQQEDSAVYLCASRRGQGRTGELFFGEGSRLTVL.

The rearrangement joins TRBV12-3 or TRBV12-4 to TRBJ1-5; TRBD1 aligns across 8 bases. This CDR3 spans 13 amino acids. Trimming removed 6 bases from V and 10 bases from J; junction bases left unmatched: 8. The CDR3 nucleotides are TGTGCCAGCAGGGACAGGGAGGTAGGTCCCCAGCATTTT. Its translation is CASRDREVGPQHF.

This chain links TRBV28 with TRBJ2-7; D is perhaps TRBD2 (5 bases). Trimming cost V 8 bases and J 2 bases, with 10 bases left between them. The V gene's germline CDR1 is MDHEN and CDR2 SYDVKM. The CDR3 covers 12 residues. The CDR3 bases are TGTGCCAGCGGGAGTCCTCCCTACGAGCAGTACTTC. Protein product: CASGSPPYEQYF.

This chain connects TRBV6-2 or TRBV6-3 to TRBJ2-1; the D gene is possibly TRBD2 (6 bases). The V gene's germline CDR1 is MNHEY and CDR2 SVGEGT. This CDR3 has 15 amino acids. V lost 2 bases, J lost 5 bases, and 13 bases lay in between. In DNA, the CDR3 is TGTGCCAGCAGTTACACAGGAGGGATTCACAATGAGCAGTTCTTC. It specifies CASSYTGGIHNEQFF.

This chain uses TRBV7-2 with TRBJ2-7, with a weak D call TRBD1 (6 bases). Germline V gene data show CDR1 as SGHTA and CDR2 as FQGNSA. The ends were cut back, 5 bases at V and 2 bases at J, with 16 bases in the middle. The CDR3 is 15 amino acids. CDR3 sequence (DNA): TGTGCCAGCAGCACCCCGGGACATATGACCTACGAGCAGTACTTC. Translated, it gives CASSTPGHMTYEQYF.

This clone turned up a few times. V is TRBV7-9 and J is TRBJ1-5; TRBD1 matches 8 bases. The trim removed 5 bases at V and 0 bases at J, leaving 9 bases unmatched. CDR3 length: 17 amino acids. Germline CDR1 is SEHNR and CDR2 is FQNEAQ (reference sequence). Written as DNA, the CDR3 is TGTGCCAGCAGCGAACCGGACAGGGAATATAGCAATCAGCCCCAGCATTTT. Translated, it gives CASSEPDREYSNQPQHF.

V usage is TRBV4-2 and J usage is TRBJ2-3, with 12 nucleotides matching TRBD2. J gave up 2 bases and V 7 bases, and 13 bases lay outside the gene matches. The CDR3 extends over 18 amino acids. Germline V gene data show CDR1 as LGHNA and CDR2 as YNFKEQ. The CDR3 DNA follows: TGTGCCAGCAAAGGACTAGCGGGGCCTAACGGTGACACAGATACGCAGTATTTT. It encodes CASKGLAGPNGDTDTQYF.